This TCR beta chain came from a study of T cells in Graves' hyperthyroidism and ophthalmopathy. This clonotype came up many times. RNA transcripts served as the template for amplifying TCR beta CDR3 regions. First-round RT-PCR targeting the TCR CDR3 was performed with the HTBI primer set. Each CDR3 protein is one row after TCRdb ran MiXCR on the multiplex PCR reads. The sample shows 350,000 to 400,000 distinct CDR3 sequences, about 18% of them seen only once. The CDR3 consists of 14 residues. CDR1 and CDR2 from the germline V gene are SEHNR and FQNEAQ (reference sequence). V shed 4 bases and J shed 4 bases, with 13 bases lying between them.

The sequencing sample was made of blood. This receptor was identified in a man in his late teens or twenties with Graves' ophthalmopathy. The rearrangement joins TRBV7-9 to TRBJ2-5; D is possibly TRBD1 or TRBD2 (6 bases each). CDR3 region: CASSYGGPPETQYF. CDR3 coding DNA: TGTGCCAGCAGCTACGGGGGCCCCCCAGAGACCCAGTACTTC.